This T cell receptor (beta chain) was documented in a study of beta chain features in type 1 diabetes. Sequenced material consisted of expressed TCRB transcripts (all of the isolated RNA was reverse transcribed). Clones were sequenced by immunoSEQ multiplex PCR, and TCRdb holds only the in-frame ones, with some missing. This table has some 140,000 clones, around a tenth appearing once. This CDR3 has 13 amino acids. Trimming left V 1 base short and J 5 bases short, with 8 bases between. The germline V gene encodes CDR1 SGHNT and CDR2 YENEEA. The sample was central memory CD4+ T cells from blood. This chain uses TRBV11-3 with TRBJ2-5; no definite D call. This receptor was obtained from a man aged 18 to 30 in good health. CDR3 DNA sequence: TGTGCCAGCAGCTTAGGACTGCTCGAGACCCAGTACTTC. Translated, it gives CASSLGLLETQYF.